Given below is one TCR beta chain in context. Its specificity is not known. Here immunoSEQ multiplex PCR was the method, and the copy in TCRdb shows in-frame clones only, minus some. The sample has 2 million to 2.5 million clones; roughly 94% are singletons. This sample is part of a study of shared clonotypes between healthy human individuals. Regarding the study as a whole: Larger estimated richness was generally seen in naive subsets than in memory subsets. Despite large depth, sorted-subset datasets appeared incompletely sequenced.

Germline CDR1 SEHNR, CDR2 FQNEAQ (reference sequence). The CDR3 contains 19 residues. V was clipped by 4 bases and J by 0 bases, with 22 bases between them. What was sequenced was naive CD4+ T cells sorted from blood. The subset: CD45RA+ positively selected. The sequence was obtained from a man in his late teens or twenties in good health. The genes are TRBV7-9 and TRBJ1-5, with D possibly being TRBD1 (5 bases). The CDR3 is CASSSQGPAESDSNQPQHF. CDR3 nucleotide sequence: TGTGCCAGCAGCTCCCAGGGACCCGCCGAATCCGATAGCAATCAGCCCCAGCATTTT.